Following are 17 T cell receptor beta chains from one sample sequenced in a study of PD-1 blockade in classical Hodgkin lymphoma. Time point indicated: newly diagnosed, previously untreated cHL patient sample. Repertoires were generated with immunoSEQ multiplex PCR, while TCRdb's copy carries only in-frame clones and drops some. Of 47,000 or so clones listed, roughly 91% are singletons. Sequenced input: peripheral blood mononuclear cells (PBMCs). Receptors originate from a human donor with classical Hodgkin lymphoma.

This clone was counted once. The chain links TRBV2 to TRBJ2-7; TRBD1 might be the D (5 bases). This CDR3 contains 13 residues. The germline CDR1 and CDR2 sequences are SNHLY and FYNNEI. The ends were cut back, 7 bases at V and 4 bases at J, with 14 bases in the middle. In DNA form, the CDR3 reads TGTGCCAGCAATCAGGGTAACACATACGAGCAGTACGTC. Protein sequence: CASNQGNTYEQYV.

V usage is TRBV25-1 and J usage is TRBJ2-7; 9 bases fit TRBD1. The germline CDR1 and CDR2 sequences are MGHDK and SYGVNS. Unmatched junction bases numbered 5, after V lost 6 bases and J lost 5 bases. The CDR3 loop spans 13 amino acids. The DNA for the CDR3 is TGTGCCAGCAGATGGGGACAGGGCGACGAGCAGTACTTC. Encoded protein: CASRWGQGDEQYF.

This chain joins TRBV27 and TRBJ1-2; D uncertain. The CDR3 consists of 14 residues. The germline V and J ends were trimmed by 4 bases and 0 bases, with 9 bases remaining between them. Germline-derived CDR1 and CDR2 are MNHEY and SMNVEV (reference sequence). CDR3 sequence reads: CASSSEWSNYGYTF. The CDR3 nucleotides are TGTGCCAGCAGTTCCGAGTGGTCTAACTATGGCTACACCTTC.

The J gene is TRBJ1-1, the V gene TRBV27; 12 nucleotides line up with TRBD1. Germline V gives CDR1 MNHEY, CDR2 SMNVEV (reference sequence). The CDR3 sequence is 16 residues long. The J segment lost 1 base and the V segment lost 3 bases, leaving 3 bases of the junction unmatched. The CDR3 loop reads CASSFRDRGPNTEAFF. As DNA, the CDR3 is TGTGCCAGCAGTTTCCGGGACAGGGGGCCGAACACTGAAGCTTTCTTT.

The chain has TRBV11-2 and TRBJ2-1, with D possibly being TRBD1 (8 bases). The CDR3 is 17 amino acids. V shed 0 bases and J shed 1 base, with 13 bases lying between them. Per the germline V gene, CDR1 is SGHAT and CDR2 is FQNNGV. The CDR3 region has the DNA TGTGCCAGCAGCTTAGACGTACAGGGGGGGTCCTACAATGAGCAGTTCTTC. Residues: CASSLDVQGGSYNEQFF.

A single count supports this clone. The genes are TRBV5-1 and TRBJ2-5; TRBD1 agrees at 10 bases. With 4 bases clipped from V and 7 bases from J, the junction kept 10 bases outside the gene matches. The CDR3 sequence is 15 residues long. Germline lookup yields CDR1 SGHRS and CDR2 YFSETQ. The CDR3 loop is CASSPGTGVVGTQYF. As DNA, the CDR3 is TGCGCCAGCAGCCCAGGGACAGGGGTCGTTGGGACCCAGTACTTC.

The chain links TRBV6-4 to TRBJ2-3, with D hard to call. This CDR3 has 13 amino acids. Trimming left V 3 bases short and J 6 bases short, with 10 bases between. Looked up from germline, CDR1 is MRHNA and CDR2 is SNTAGT. The CDR3 reads CASSERARDTQYF. In nucleotides, the CDR3 is TGTGCCAGCAGTGAACGCGCTCGGGATACGCAGTATTTT.

The gene calls are TRBV27 and TRBJ2-3, with 12 nucleotides matching TRBD2. Germline V gene data show CDR1 as MNHEY and CDR2 as SMNVEV (reference sequence). This CDR3 spans 15 amino acids. Trimming cost V 7 bases and J 3 bases; bases outside gene matches: 5. This chain's CDR3 is CASTILAGGTDTQYF. Written as DNA, the CDR3 is TGTGCCAGCACCATACTAGCGGGAGGAACAGATACGCAGTATTTT.

The chain joins TRBV2 to TRBJ2-2; D is unresolved. This CDR3 spans 15 amino acids. Germline V gene lookup returns CDR1 SNHLY and CDR2 FYNNEI. V lost 1 base and J 1 base, leaving 7 bases between the germline ends. CDR3 protein: CASSEVIMNTGELFF. CDR3 DNA: TGTGCCAGCAGTGAAGTGATCATGAACACCGGGGAGCTGTTTTTT.

The chain combines TRBV11-2 with TRBJ1-4, with D unclear. The CDR3 extends over 14 amino acids. Germline values: CDR1 SGHAT, CDR2 FQNNGV. The ends were cut back, 6 bases at V and 8 bases at J, with 16 bases in the middle. The CDR3 spells CASRKRGSGEKLFF. DNA for the CDR3: TGTGCCAGCAGGAAGAGAGGGTCCGGGGAAAAACTGTTTTTT.

This chain joins TRBV7-6 and TRBJ1-2; the match to TRBD1 covers 9 bases. The J segment lost 1 base and the V segment lost 6 bases, leaving 3 bases of the junction unmatched. Looked up from germline, CDR1 is SGHVS and CDR2 is FNYEAQ. The CDR3 has 14 residues. CDR3 nucleotides: TGTGCCAGCAGTTCGGGACAGGGTAACTATGGCTACACCTTC. Its translation: CASSSGQGNYGYTF.

The CDR3 sequence: CASSPRSGGEQYF. CDR3 nucleotides: TGTGCCAGCAGCCCTAGGTCCGGAGGAGAGCAGTACTTC. This chain uses TRBV9 with TRBJ2-7; D may be TRBD2 (5 bases). V lost 4 bases and J lost 7, with 15 bases in between. This CDR3 spans 13 amino acids. The germline V gene has CDR1 SGDLS and CDR2 YYNGEE. Combining the CDR3 with reference TRBV9 and TRBJ2-7 gives the whole variable domain DSGVTQTPKHLITATGQRVTLRCSPRSGDLSVYWYQQSLDQGLQFLIQYYNGEERAKGNILERFSAQQFPDLHSELNLSSLELGDSALYFCASSPRSGGEQYFGPGTRLTVT.

The chain links TRBV5-1 to TRBJ2-1; the match to TRBD2 covers 15 bases. Germline V gene sequence: CDR1 SGHRS, CDR2 YFSETQ. The CDR3 has 15 residues. V trimming: 5 bases; J trimming: 7 bases; junction bases outside the gene matches: 4. CDR3 loop: CASSRTSGRGNEQFF. The CDR3 DNA follows: TGCGCCAGCAGTCGGACTAGCGGGAGGGGGAATGAGCAGTTCTTC.

The chain's CDR3 is CASSVESGRIGGTDTQYF. CDR3 nucleotide sequence: TGTGCCAGCAGCGTAGAAAGCGGGAGGATTGGCGGCACAGATACGCAGTATTTT. The V and J genes are TRBV9 and TRBJ2-3; 9 bases match TRBD2. This CDR3 has 18 amino acids. The V gene end was trimmed by 0 bases and the J gene end by 1 base; junction bases not matched to a gene: 9. Per germline, CDR1 SGDLS and CDR2 YYNGEE.

This clone was seen a single time. The rearrangement uses TRBV27 and TRBJ2-7; TRBD1 is a possible D gene (5 bases). Trimming stripped 5 bases from V and 0 bases from J, with 17 bases between. The germline V gene encodes CDR1 MNHEY and CDR2 SMNVEV (reference sequence). This CDR3 region has 16 residues. CDR3 in amino acids: CASSPQVTVSSYEQYF. The DNA of the CDR3 is TGTGCCAGCAGTCCACAGGTGACGGTTAGCTCCTACGAGCAGTACTTC.

The rearrangement joins TRBV4-1 to TRBJ2-1; perhaps TRBD2 as D (6 bases). V was trimmed by 2 bases and J by 1 base, leaving 15 bases between them. The CDR3 loop spans 17 amino acids. The germline V gene has CDR1 MGHRA and CDR2 YSYEKL. This CDR3 reads CASSQSASGGSYNEQFF. The CDR3 region has the DNA TGCGCCAGCAGCCAATCCGCGAGCGGAGGGTCCTACAATGAGCAGTTCTTC.

The rearrangement links TRBV28 to TRBJ1-4; D call uncertain. Trimming pared 7 bases from V and 5 bases from J, leaving 11 bases between. CDR1 and CDR2 (germline): MDHEN, SYDVKM. CDR3 length: 13 residues. The CDR3 DNA reads TGTGCCAGCAATGACGGAATAAATGAAAAACTGTTTTTT. It is translated as CASNDGINEKLFF. The variable domain in full, with the rest retrieved from reference TRBV28 and TRBJ1-4, is DVKVTQSSRYLVKRTGEKVFLECVQDMDHENMFWYRQDPGLGLRLIYFSYDVKMKEKGDIPEGYSVSREKKERFSLILESASTNQTSMYLCASNDGINEKLFFGSGTQLSVL.